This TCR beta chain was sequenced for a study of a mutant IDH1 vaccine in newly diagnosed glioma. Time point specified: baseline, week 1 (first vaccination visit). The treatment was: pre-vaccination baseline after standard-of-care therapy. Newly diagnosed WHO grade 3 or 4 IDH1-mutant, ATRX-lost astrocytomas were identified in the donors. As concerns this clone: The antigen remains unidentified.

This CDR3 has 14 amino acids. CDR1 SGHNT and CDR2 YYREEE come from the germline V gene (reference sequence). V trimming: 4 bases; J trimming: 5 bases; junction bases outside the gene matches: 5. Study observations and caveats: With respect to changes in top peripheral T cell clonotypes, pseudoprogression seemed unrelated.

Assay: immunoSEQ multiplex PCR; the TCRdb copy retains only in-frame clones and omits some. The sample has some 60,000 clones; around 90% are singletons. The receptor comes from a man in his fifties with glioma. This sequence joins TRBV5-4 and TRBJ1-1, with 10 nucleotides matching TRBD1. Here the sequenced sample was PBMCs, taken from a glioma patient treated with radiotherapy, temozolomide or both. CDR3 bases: TGTGCCAGCAGCCCAGACAGGGGGCGAACTGAAGCTTTCTTT. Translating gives CASSPDRGRTEAFF.